This TCR beta chain was recorded in a study of shared clonotypes between healthy human individuals. Assay used: immunoSEQ multiplex PCR; TCRdb lists only in-frame clones, some missing. The sample yields some 900,000 clones, 70% to 85% seen once. As concerns this clone: The antigen remains undetermined.

Germline values: CDR1 SGHVS, CDR2 FQNEAQ. This CDR3 has 14 residues. The ends were cut back, 3 bases at V and 5 bases at J, with 12 bases in the middle. Study-wide points: Generation probabilities of non-shared clonotypes were lower (relative to those shared by all four donors).

This rearrangement joins TRBV7-8 to TRBJ2-3, with D perhaps TRBD1 (6 bases). This clonotype originated in a man younger than 30 in good health. The sample comprised memory CD4+ T cells sorted from blood. Subset here: CD45RA-negative fraction. The CDR3 is CASSLTGLGDTQYF. In DNA form, the CDR3 reads TGTGCCAGCAGCTTGACAGGTCTCGGAGATACGCAGTATTTT.